A selection of T cell receptor beta chains follows, all from one sample in a study of blood T cell repertoires in COVID-19. Data came from immunoSEQ multiplex PCR; TCRdb stores just in-frame clones and leaves some out. The sample shows around 200,000 clones, approximately 86% of them seen only once. The sequenced sample was peripheral blood. The receptors shown here come from a man in his 70s with acute or convalescent COVID-19. Both conserved end residues are part of each CDR3. The D gene is left open where the match is weak. Rows give clone size only sometimes, using once, few, many, or a class for an expanded clone.

>TRBV5-4|TRBJ1-5|-|-
CASSLAGFDQPQHF
TGTGCCAGCAGCCTAGCTGGGTTCGATCAGCCCCAGCATTTT
>TRBV6-5|TRBJ2-1|-|TRBD1
CASSSRQGDSYNEQFF
TGTGCCAGCAGTTCCCGACAGGGAGACTCCTACAATGAGCAGTTCTTC
>TRBV28|TRBJ1-4|once|-
CASSSLDRNEKLFF
TGTGCCAGCAGTTCCCTGGACAGAAATGAAAAACTGTTTTTT
>TRBV4-2|TRBJ2-3|once|-
CASSQDRRGSTDTQYF
TGTGCCAGCAGCCAAGACAGGAGGGGCAGCACAGATACGCAGTATTTT
>TRBV7-6|TRBJ2-7|-|TRBD2
CASSLREGTLYEQYF
TGTGCCAGCAGCTTAAGGGAGGGTACTTTGTACGAGCAGTACTTC
>TRBV15|TRBJ1-1|once|-
CATSRPNSRNTEAFF
TGTGCCACCAGCAGGCCCAATAGTCGGAACACTGAAGCTTTCTTT
>TRBV20-1|TRBJ2-7|-|TRBD1
CSARQGDEQYF
TGCAGTGCCCGACAGGGGGACGAGCAGTACTTC
>TRBV5-1|TRBJ2-5|once|-
CASSFQGEETQYF
TGCGCCAGCAGCTTCCAGGGTGAGGAGACCCAGTACTTC
>TRBV9|TRBJ1-1|-|-
CASSVAPNTEAFF
TGTGCCAGCAGCGTAGCTCCGAACACTGAAGCTTTCTTT
>TRBV7-2|TRBJ2-1|-|-
CASSTLWGQQQFF
TGTGCCAGCTCCACTCTGTGGGGGCAGCAGCAGTTCTTC